What follows is one TCR beta chain and its context. Its antigen is not known. Primed by a sample-barcoded 5' primer and a J-beta primer mix, a second PCR proceeded for about 7 to 12 cycles. TCRdb used MiXCR to reprocess the 5' RACE reads, holding one entry per CDR3 protein. The table has around 780,000 distinct CDR3 sequences, roughly 56% seen once. This sample is part of a study of blood T cells in healthy people across ages. Points from the study as a whole: Because donor CMV status was unknown, expanded clonotype changes were possibly confounded. Higher diversity, along with more naive CD4+ cells, distinguished long-lived donors from aged donors.

This CDR3 contains 14 residues. What was sequenced was blood. The clonotype was recovered from a man in his forties in good health. The chain is built from TRBV21-1 and TRBJ2-3. TRBV21-1 has pseudogene status. DNA for the CDR3: TGTGCCAGCCGAAGGACGGCAAGCACAGATACGCAGTATTTT. This gives the protein CASRRTASTDTQYF.